The entry below gives a single TCR beta chain sequence along with its context. Using its own MiXCR run on the 5' RACE reads, TCRdb lists one record per CDR3 protein. Seen here are 200,000 to 250,000 distinct CDR3 sequences, about a sixth observed once, and the top ten hold roughly 3.6%. This record comes from a study of T-cell memory formation after mild COVID-19. The germline CDR1 and CDR2 sequences are MNHEY and SVGAGI. V was pared by 0 bases and J by 7 bases, with 9 bases between. CDR3 size: 14 residues. The sequence derives from a man aged 18-30 years who had mild COVID-19 (a few samples of this study predate the infection). Cell type and time point are not known. Sequencing was performed on PBMCs or a T cell subset sorted from them (not recorded which). The chain employs TRBV6-5 and TRBJ2-2, with D maybe TRBD1 (5 bases). CDR3 nucleotide sequence: TGTGCCAGCAGTTACTCTGGGGCTGTCGGGGAGCTGTTTTTT. Translation gives CASSYSGAVGELFF.